This T cell receptor beta chain was identified during a study of post-analysis software for immune sequencing data. In the study overall: The study covered relapsing-remitting, secondary progressive and progressive-relapsing courses of multiple sclerosis. Regarding the study as a whole: TRBV segments more frequent in patients than in controls numbered roughly five and included TRBV5-6, TRBV5-1 and TRBV20-1. Analysis by F measure revealed that same-batch samples clustered strongly together. In multiple sclerosis, normalized Chao1 diversity was significantly below that of controls.

Researchers reported that TCR beta cDNA libraries carried unique molecular identifiers. With roughly 1 to 10 million T cells as the source, about half a million cDNA molecules resulted. TCRdb ran MiXCR on the PCR reads and lists one entry per CDR3 protein. The data contain some 890,000 distinct CDR3 sequences, approximately 50% of them singletons. In the case of this clonotype: Its antigen remains unidentified.

CDR1 is SGDLS, CDR2 YYNGEE, per germline. The CDR3 runs 16 residues. V lost 6 bases, J lost 0 bases, and 8 bases stayed unmatched. The sample was blood. The chain recombines TRBV9 with TRBJ2-3; 9 nucleotides line up with TRBD1. The TCR originated in a girl aged 5 to 17 with multiple sclerosis. The CDR3 DNA reads TGTGCCAGCACCACTGACAGGGGGGGAAGCACAGATACGCAGTATTTT. Protein: CASTTDRGGSTDTQYF.